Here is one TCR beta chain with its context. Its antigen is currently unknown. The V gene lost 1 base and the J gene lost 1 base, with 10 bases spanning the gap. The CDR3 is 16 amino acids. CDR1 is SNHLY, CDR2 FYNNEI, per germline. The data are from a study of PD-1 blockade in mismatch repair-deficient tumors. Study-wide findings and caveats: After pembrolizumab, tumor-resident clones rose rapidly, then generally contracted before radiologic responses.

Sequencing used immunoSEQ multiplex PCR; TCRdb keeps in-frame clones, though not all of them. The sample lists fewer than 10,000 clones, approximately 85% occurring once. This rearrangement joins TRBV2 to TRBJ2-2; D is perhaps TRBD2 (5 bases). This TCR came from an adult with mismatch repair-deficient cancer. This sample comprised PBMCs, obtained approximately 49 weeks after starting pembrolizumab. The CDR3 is CASSEGYAGNTGELFF. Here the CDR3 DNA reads TGTGCCAGCAGTGAAGGTTATGCGGGGAACACCGGGGAGCTGTTTTTT.